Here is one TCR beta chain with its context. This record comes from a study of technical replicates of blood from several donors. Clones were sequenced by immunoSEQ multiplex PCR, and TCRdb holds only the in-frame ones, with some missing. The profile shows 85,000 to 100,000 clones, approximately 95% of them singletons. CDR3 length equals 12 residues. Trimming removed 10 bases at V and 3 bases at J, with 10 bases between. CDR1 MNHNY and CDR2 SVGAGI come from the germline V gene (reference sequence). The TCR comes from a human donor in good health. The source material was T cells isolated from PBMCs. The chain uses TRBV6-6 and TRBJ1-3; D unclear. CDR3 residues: CATRVGGNTIYF. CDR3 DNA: TGTGCCACTCGGGTGGGTGGAAACACCATATATTTT.